A single sample is the source of the 29 T cell receptor delta chains below, sequenced in a study of γδ T cells in repeated Plasmodium falciparum infection. Gammadelta T cells were flow-sorted from PBMC into Vgamma9/Vdelta2+ and Vdelta2-negative populations for bulk analysis. TCRdb reanalysed the multiplex PCR reads via CATT. Of tens of thousands of delta-chain clones listed, 0.85% to 1% are singletons. The source material was gamma-delta T cells from blood. Every receptor here comes from a pool of human donors (malaria-infected and uninfected, not separated).

About this clone: For this DNA, TCRdb reports the protein of a much larger clone, which diverges at residue 15, most likely from a read error; the protein presented here is translated directly from the DNA. No J gene was named, though the V gene is TRDV1; TRDD3 reflects the table's D call only, with no check against the DNA. Germline V CDR1 and CDR2: TSWWSYY, QGS. This CDR3 comprises 16 residues. In DNA form, the CDR3 reads TGTGCTCTTTCCTCGGGGGGGGATACGCCGGCGTTGTTGCTCACCTTT. Protein sequence: CALSSGGDTPALLLTF.

This clone came up a few times. The protein that TCRdb holds for this DNA derives from a much larger clone and differs from the translated DNA at residue 14, which likely indicates a read error; the protein shown here is translated from the DNA. This sequence joins TRDV2 and TRDJ1; 13 bases align to TRDD3. Here the J gene came from matching the DNA to germline, since TCRdb omits it. Trimming took 3 bases from V and 10 from J; bases not matched to a gene: 19. CDR1 GEAIGNYY and CDR2 EKD come from the germline V gene. The CDR3 contains 18 residues. The CDR3 protein is CACDELLGDTRASRGLIF. The CDR3 bases are TGTGCCTGTGACGAACTACTGGGGGATACGCGCGCAAGTAGAGGACTCATCTTT.

Worth noting for this clone: This probably arose from a read error, given a far larger clone one base away. In the same sample, other DNA sequences code for this CDR3. V is TRDV2 and J is TRDJ1; 9 nucleotides line up with TRDD3. Since TCRdb gives no J gene, matching the DNA to germline was used here to assign it. The J segment lost 4 bases and the V segment lost 3 bases, leaving 11 bases of the junction unmatched. The CDR3 consists of 16 residues. CDR1 is GEAIGNYY, CDR2 EKD, per germline. The CDR3 is CACDPLLGDTRDKLIF. The CDR3 DNA follows: TGTGCCTGTGACCCGCTACTGGGGGACACGCGCGATAAACTCATCTTT.

The sample holds many counts of this clone. Only one base separates this from a far larger clonotype, so it likely reflects a read error. Other DNA sequences in this sample translate to the same CDR3. The chain employs TRDV1 and TRDJ1; the match to TRDD3 covers 9 bases. J was trimmed by 3 bases and V by 1 base; bases with no gene match: 15. CDR1 and CDR2 (germline): TSWWSYY, QGS. The CDR3 runs to 19 residues. The CDR3 spells CALGEPTILGDLPSDKLIF. CDR3 sequence (DNA): TGTGCTCTTGGGGAACCCACTATTCTGGGGGATCTACCGTCCGATAAACTCATCTTT.

This clone was counted only a few times. The mismatch at residue 7 between this DNA's translation and the TCRdb protein of a much larger clone likely reflects a read error; the protein shown is translated from the DNA. The gene calls are TRDV2 and TRDJ1; 8 bases are shared with TRDD3. No J gene was available from TCRdb, and it was assigned here by a germline match of the DNA. The CDR3 spans 16 residues. CDR1 is GEAIGNYY, CDR2 EKD, per germline. The V segment lost 6 bases and the J segment 1 base; nucleotides outside the gene matches: 12. The CDR3 coding sequence is TGTGCCTGTTCTACTGGGGGTACGCAGTGCACCGATAAACTCATCTTT. Protein: CACSTGGTQCTDKLIF.

This clone was observed a few times. The protein in TCRdb stems from a much larger clone and differs at residue 7 from this DNA's translation, likely a read error; here the protein is translated from the DNA. The chain combines TRDV2 with TRDJ1, with D maybe TRDD3 (5 bases). TCRdb leaves out the J gene; it was filled in here by matching the DNA to germline. The CDR3 runs 16 residues. The ends were cut back, 3 bases at V and 0 bases at J, with 16 bases in the middle. CDR1 is GEAIGNYY, CDR2 EKD, per germline. The CDR3 is CACDPGRWLYTDKLIF. CDR3 DNA: TGTGCCTGTGACCCTGGGAGATGGCTGTACACCGATAAACTCATCTTT.

This clone turned up a few times. Since a far larger clone is one base different, this is likely a read error. This CDR3 is also generated by other DNA sequences in the sample. V gene TRDV2 was called; the J gene was not; the table's D call of TRDD3 was not tested on the DNA. CDR3 length: 20 residues. Germline lookup yields CDR1 GEAIGNYY and CDR2 EKD. CDR3 nucleotide sequence: TGTGCCTGTGACACCGCCATCCTTACTGGGGAATTGGGTCGGACCGATAAGCTCATCTTT. The encoded protein is CACDTAILTGELGRTDKLIF.

On this clone itself: This DNA's translation and the protein TCRdb lists, from a much larger clone, do not match at residue 14, likely due to a read error; the protein shown is translated from the DNA. Here the V gene is TRDV1, but the J gene went uncalled. Germline V gives CDR1 TSWWSYY, CDR2 QGS. The CDR3 sequence is 16 residues long. CDR3: CALGIEQPAYTDKPIF. CDR3 in DNA: TGTGCTCTTGGGATCGAACAGCCCGCATACACCGATAAACCCATCTTT.

This sequence joins TRDV2 and TRDJ1, with 12 bases aligning to TRDD3. TCRdb supplies no J gene; here it was assigned by aligning the nucleotide sequence to germline. V dropped 0 bases and J dropped 8; count of bases not matched to a gene: 21. Per germline, CDR1 GEAIGNYY and CDR2 EKD. The CDR3 runs 20 residues. CDR3 sequence: CACDTLLLGDTINTFPKLIF. The CDR3 DNA reads as TGTGCCTGTGACACCCTACTACTGGGGGATACTATCAATACCTTCCCCAAACTCATCTTT.

This clone was counted between two and nine times. The protein recorded in TCRdb matches a much larger clone and deviates from this DNA's translation at residue 15, suggesting a read error; the protein here is obtained by translating the DNA. This rearrangement joins TRDV1 to TRDJ1; 10 positions agree with TRDD3. CDR3 size: 17 residues. The V gene's germline CDR1 is TSWWSYY and CDR2 QGS. The CDR3 region is CALLGWGILGYTDKPIF. The CDR3 coding sequence is TGTGCTCTTTTAGGTTGGGGGATACTGGGCTACACCGATAAACCCATCTTT.

This clone has ten or more counts. The protein in TCRdb stems from a much larger clone and differs at residue 16 from this DNA's translation, likely a read error; here the protein is translated from the DNA. The chain employs TRDV1 and TRDJ1, with D perhaps TRDD2 (6 bases). CDR1 TSWWSYY and CDR2 QGS come from the germline V gene. The CDR3 covers 18 residues. Here the CDR3 reads CALGEAFPAVRTTDKPIF. As DNA, the CDR3 is TGTGCTCTTGGGGAAGCCTTCCCAGCAGTACGAACCACCGATAAACCCATCTTT.

Concerning this clone itself: A far larger clone differs by one base, so this is likely a read error. This CDR3 is also generated by other DNA sequences in the sample. The rearrangement joins TRDV2 to TRDJ1; 13 bases fit TRDD3. TCRdb does not report a J gene; here it was assigned by matching the DNA to germline references. The CDR3 length is 19 residues. Germline V gene sequence: CDR1 GEAIGNYY, CDR2 EKD. Trimming removed 6 bases from V and 7 bases from J; junction bases left unmatched: 22. The CDR3 nucleotides are TGTGCCTGTACAATCCCCGGGGACTGGACGACTGGGGGATACGGTAAACTCATCTTT. Translation gives CACTIPGDWTTGGYGKLIF.

On this clone itself: A far larger clone is just one base off, so this is likely a read error. Other DNA sequences in the same sample also yield this CDR3. J is TRDJ1 and V is TRDV1, with 8 bases aligning to TRDD2. V trimming: 0 bases; J trimming: 4 bases; junction bases outside the gene matches: 4. This CDR3 is built from 15 residues. Germline V lookup: CDR1 TSWWSYY, CDR2 QGS. CDR3 sequence: CALGELPPSYDKLIF. The CDR3 DNA sequence: TGTGCTCTTGGGGAACTCCCTCCTTCCTACGATAAACTCATCTTT.

As concerns this clone: A far larger clone is a single base away, which makes a read error likely. The sample holds other DNA sequences that translate to the same CDR3. The chain has TRDV1 and TRDJ1; TRDD3 matches at 12 bases. Here the J gene came from matching the DNA to germline, since TCRdb omits it. The CDR3 contains 26 residues. CDR1 and CDR2 (germline): TSWWSYY, QGS. The V and J ends lost 4 bases and 3 bases, in that order; junction bases with no gene match: 36. CDR3 bases: TGTGCTCTTGGGGTTGTATTAATTCCTACCCCCCTCGCCGATCGTCTACTGGGGGATACACCCGATAAACTCATCTTT. This encodes CALGVVLIPTPLADRLLGDTPDKLIF.

This clone has only a few counts. A read error is likely here: a far larger clone is one base away. The sample contains more than one DNA sequence encoding this CDR3. The chain is built from TRDV1 and TRDJ1; the match to TRDD2 covers 9 bases. The J gene is absent in TCRdb and was assigned here via DNA matching to germline. Germline V gives CDR1 TSWWSYY, CDR2 QGS. This CDR3 region has 18 residues. The junction had 15 bases not matched to a gene; V was cut back by 5 bases and J by 2 bases. The CDR3, as DNA: TGTGCTCTTGGGAACCTTCCTACGAAGTCTACGTATACCGATAAACTCATCTTT. Its protein product is CALGNLPTKSTYTDKLIF.

This clone was picked up many times. This chain links TRDV1 with TRDJ1; 9 bases fit TRDD2. The CDR3 covers 22 residues. The V segment lost 1 base and the J segment 0 bases; nucleotides outside the gene matches: 21. Per germline, CDR1 TSWWSYY and CDR2 QGS. The CDR3: CALGEPSPSYSPTETYTDKLIF. CDR3 sequence (DNA): TGTGCTCTTGGGGAACCCTCTCCTTCCTACAGCCCTACTGAGACCTACACCGATAAACTCATCTTT.

A remark on this clone: The translation of this DNA and the TCRdb protein of a much larger clone differ at residue 9, probably owing to a read error; the protein shown here is translated from the DNA. V and J are TRDV1 and TRDJ1, with 8 bases aligning to TRDD2. The ends lost 3 bases at V and 0 bases at J; junction bases unmatched: 18. The CDR3 is made up of 20 amino acids. The germline gives CDR1 TSWWSYY, CDR2 QGS. The CDR3 DNA is TGTGCTCTTGGGGAGCTCTTCCTACGCACCGTGGGGGGGTACACCGATAAACTCATCTTT. Translation: CALGELFLRTVGGYTDKLIF.

This clone was picked up many times. The protein TCRdb lists belongs to a much larger clone and differs from this DNA's translation at residue 16, which points to a read error; the protein shown is made from the DNA. The V gene is TRDV2, the J gene TRDJ1, with TRDD3 matching 11 bases. The J gene is absent in TCRdb and was assigned here via DNA matching to germline. Per germline, CDR1 GEAIGNYY and CDR2 EKD. The CDR3 length is 19 residues. CDR3 loop: CACDTDWGIRGLYTDRLIF. CDR3 DNA sequence: TGTGCCTGTGACACCGATTGGGGGATACGAGGGCTGTACACCGATAGACTCATCTTT.

V usage is TRDV1 and J usage is TRDJ1; 13 nucleotides agree with TRDD3. Because TCRdb records no J gene, it was assigned here through a match of the DNA to germline. The CDR3 is 21 amino acids. Per the germline V gene, CDR1 is TSWWSYY and CDR2 is QGS. After removal of 5 bases from V and 7 bases from J, the junction contained 25 bases not matched to a gene. CDR3 protein: CALGTLPTGPYWGIRWGKLIF. The CDR3 DNA sequence: TGTGCTCTTGGGACCCTTCCTACAGGACCGTACTGGGGGATACGCTGGGGTAAACTCATCTTT.

Many counts were recorded for this clone. The chain uses TRDV2 and TRDJ1; 12 bases fit TRDD3. The germline V gene encodes CDR1 GEAIGNYY and CDR2 EKD. CDR3 size: 20 residues. The ends lost 3 bases at V and 1 base at J; junction bases unmatched: 17. CDR3 residues: CACDSILGDTLESSTDKLIF. Written as DNA, the CDR3 is TGTGCCTGTGACTCTATACTGGGGGATACCCTTGAGTCAAGCACCGATAAACTCATCTTT.

In the case of this clone: TCRdb shows a much larger clone's protein in place of this DNA's translation, and the two differ at residue 8, likely through a read error; the protein shown is translated from the DNA. V is TRDV2 and J is TRDJ1; D not certain. Assignment of the J gene here rests on matching the DNA to germline, because TCRdb gives none. In germline, CDR1 is GEAIGNYY, CDR2 EKD. This CDR3 spans 16 amino acids. V dropped 2 bases and J dropped 0 bases, with 15 bases sitting between them. Here the CDR3 reads CACDIRERRDTDKLIF. The CDR3 DNA follows: TGTGCCTGTGACATTAGGGAAAGAAGGGACACCGATAAACTCATCTTT.

This clone showed up just a few times. This likely traces to a read error, being one base from a far larger clone. The same CDR3 can be traced to other DNA sequences in this sample. V is TRDV2 and J is TRDJ1, with a tentative D call TRDD3 (6 bases). TCRdb gives no J gene; it was assigned here by matching the DNA to germline. The CDR3 length is 19 residues. CDR1 and CDR2 from the germline V gene are GEAIGNYY and EKD. V lost 3 bases and J lost 0, with 25 bases in between. CDR3 sequence reads: CACDSLLGALPGDTDKLIF. The CDR3 DNA follows: TGTGCCTGTGACTCCTTATTGGGGGCATTACCGGGGGACACCGATAAACTCATCTTT.

As to this clone: A far larger clone differs by one base, so this is likely a read error. Other DNA sequences from this sample encode an identical CDR3 as well. The chain is built from TRDV1 and TRDJ1; the match to TRDD3 covers 11 bases. Germline values: CDR1 TSWWSYY, CDR2 QGS. The CDR3 loop spans 24 amino acids. CDR3 coding DNA: TGTGCTCTTGGGGAGTGCCCCCTACTTTTCTCTAGGTCCACGTTACTGGGGGATAAATATAAACTCATTTTT. The encoded protein is CALGECPLLFSRSTLLGDKYKLIF.

This clone was seen a few times. The TCRdb protein, from a much larger clone, departs from this DNA's translation at residue 3, likely by read error; the protein shown derives from the DNA. This rearrangement joins TRDV1 to TRDJ3; 10 bases map to TRDD3. Assignment of the J gene here rests on matching the DNA to germline, because TCRdb gives none. Germline CDR1 and CDR2: TSWWSYY and QGS. The CDR3 is 25 amino acids. CDR3 coding DNA: TGTGCTCCTGGGGAACTAGGGACTTTACTATCACTGGGGGATCGTAGCTCCTGGGACACCCGACAGATGTTTTTC. Residues: CAPGELGTLLSLGDRSSWDTRQMFF.

The chain employs TRDV1 and TRDJ1, with 8 nucleotides matching TRDD2. TCRdb lists no J gene, so it was determined here by aligning the DNA to germline. The CDR3 has 22 residues. Per germline, CDR1 TSWWSYY and CDR2 QGS. Trimming took 2 bases from V and 1 from J; bases not matched to a gene: 24. CDR3 protein: CALGEIRGPSYIRRSPTDKLIF. CDR3 coding DNA: TGTGCTCTTGGGGAAATTCGAGGCCCTTCCTATATACGCCGGTCTCCCACCGATAAACTCATCTTT.

This clone was counted only a few times. The protein that TCRdb holds for this DNA derives from a much larger clone and differs from the translated DNA at residue 12, which likely indicates a read error; the protein shown here is translated from the DNA. The V gene is TRDV1, the J gene TRDJ1; TRDD3 matches at 8 bases. This CDR3 is built from 19 residues. After removal of 1 base from V and 2 bases from J, the junction contained 15 bases not matched to a gene. CDR1 and CDR2 (germline): TSWWSYY, QGS. The CDR3 bases are TGTGCTCTTGGGGAACGCTTGCTGTACTGGGGGGTTACTACCGATAAACTCATCTTT. Residues: CALGERLLYWGVTTDKLIF.

This clone was detected only a few times. This likely traces to a read error, being one base from a far larger clone. This specimen includes other DNA sequences encoding the same CDR3. Called V gene: TRDV1; the J gene was not called; no check of the table's D call, TRDD3, against the DNA was made. CDR1 and CDR2 (germline): TSWWSYY, QGS. This CDR3 has 21 amino acids. The CDR3 region is CALGLTRRNNWGIRYTDKLIF. The CDR3 nucleotides read TGTGCTCTTGGGCTTACTCGACGTAATAACTGGGGGATACGGTACACCGATAAGCTCATCTTT.

This clone was counted many times. The DNA for the CDR3 is TGTGCTCTTGGGGAACCTCCCGGACTGGGGGATACCTGGGACACCCGACAGATGTTTTTC. Protein: CALGEPPGLGDTWDTRQMFF. The genes are TRDV1 and TRDJ3; 11 bases agree with TRDD3. The J gene comes from matching the DNA to germline here; TCRdb lacks it. CDR3 length: 20 amino acids. CDR1 TSWWSYY and CDR2 QGS come from the germline V gene. V was pared by 1 base and J by 2 bases, with 7 bases of the junction left unmatched.

Only a few counts were recorded for this clone. TCRdb's listed protein matches a much larger clone and diverges from this DNA's translation at residue 3, likely through a read error; the protein shown comes from the DNA. CDR3 residues: CARDTGAAWGIPYTDKLIF. The CDR3, as DNA: TGTGCCCGTGACACCGGAGCTGCCTGGGGGATACCGTACACCGATAAACTCATCTTT. The V and J genes are TRDV2 and TRDJ1; TRDD3 matches 11 bases. Assignment of the J gene here rests on matching the DNA to germline, because TCRdb gives none. Germline V gene sequence: CDR1 GEAIGNYY, CDR2 EKD. The CDR3 loop spans 19 amino acids.